The 20 T cell receptor beta chains given below trace back to one sample, sequenced in a study of T cells in Graves' hyperthyroidism and ophthalmopathy (dated by TCRdb to 2018 to 2020). The method was multiplex PCR. Sequencing relied on an Illumina HiSeq 2000. Amplification of TCR beta CDR3 regions was carried out from RNA transcripts. For the first round of RT-PCR on the TCR CDR3, the HTBI primer set was used together with the Qiagen OneStep RT-PCR kit. Using fastp trimming at Q25 and MiXCR clonotype assembly, TCRdb reanalyzed the public sequencing data and kept in-frame beta chains. All rows with the same CDR3 protein become a single entry with the most common DNA and genes. Here the sample has 300,000 to 450,000 distinct CDR3 sequences; about a sixth occur a single time. The top ten clonotypes cover less than 20% of the sample. Sequenced input: blood. The receptors come from a woman between 35 and 50 years old with Graves' ophthalmopathy.

The chain combines TRBV12-5 with TRBJ1-5; 7 bases are a match to TRBD1. CDR3 length: 12 amino acids. V trimming: 6 bases; J trimming: 5 bases; junction bases outside the gene matches: 1. Germline CDR1 reads LGHNT; CDR2 reads FRNRAP. DNA of the CDR3: TGTGCTAGTGGCACAGGGGATCAGCCCCAGCATTTT. Its protein is CASGTGDQPQHF.

The chain links TRBV28 to TRBJ2-6; D uncertain. Germline CDR1 reads MDHEN; CDR2 reads SYDVKM. The CDR3 consists of 17 residues. V lost 3 bases and J 0 bases, leaving 12 bases between the germline ends. The DNA of the CDR3 is TGTGCCAGCAGTTTGAAGGACGGTAACTCTGGGGCCAACGTCCTGACTTTC. Its translation: CASSLKDGNSGANVLTF.

The sample holds many counts of this clonotype. The rearrangement uses TRBV20-1 and TRBJ2-7, with a weak D call TRBD2 (6 bases). The CDR3 spans 13 residues. V dropped 6 bases and J dropped 3 bases, with 15 bases sitting between them. Germline values: CDR1 DFQATT, CDR2 SNEGSKA (reference sequence). CDR3 sequence: CSAKKSGLYEQYF. The CDR3, as DNA: TGCAGTGCCAAAAAGAGCGGGCTCTACGAGCAGTACTTC.

The genes are TRBV6-1 and TRBJ1-2, with 7 bases aligning to TRBD1. CDR1 is MNHNS and CDR2 is SASEGT in the germline V gene. With 2 bases clipped from V and 7 bases from J, the junction kept 10 bases outside the gene matches. The CDR3 consists of 15 residues. The CDR3 nucleotides read TGTGCCAGCAGTGAATCTGGACAGGTGTCGGTTGGCTACACCTTC. It is translated as CASSESGQVSVGYTF.

The table lists this clonotype with many counts. The chain links TRBV6-5 to TRBJ1-2, with TRBD1 matching over 8 bases. CDR3 length equals 15 residues. From germline, CDR1 is MNHEY and CDR2 SVGAGI. The ends lost 4 bases at V and 3 bases at J; junction bases unmatched: 7. CDR3 protein: CASSFRGHLYYGYTF. The CDR3 DNA follows: TGTGCCAGCAGTTTCAGGGGGCATTTATACTATGGCTACACCTTC.

The genes are TRBV28 and TRBJ1-5; D possibly corresponds to TRBD1 (6 bases). Looked up from germline, CDR1 is MDHEN and CDR2 is SYDVKM. The V end lost 6 bases, the J end lost 5 bases, and 14 bases lay between the germline ends. The CDR3 is 14 residues long. The CDR3 DNA follows: TGTGCCAGCAGCTCCAACAGGGTGGATCAGCCCCAGCATTTT. Its translation: CASSSNRVDQPQHF.

This clonotype was seen ten or more times. The chain carries TRBV7-8 and TRBJ2-2; either TRBD1 or TRBD2 may supply D (5 bases each). There are 11 residues in the CDR3. The V and J ends lost 7 bases and 10 bases respectively, with 10 bases between them. In germline, CDR1 is SGHVS, CDR2 FQNEAQ. The CDR3 loop is CASIQGEELFF. The CDR3 bases are TGTGCCAGCATCCAGGGAGAGGAGCTGTTTTTT.

This clonotype was observed at least ten times. The rearrangement joins TRBV19 to TRBJ1-5; D ambiguous. The CDR3 runs 13 residues. CDR1 and CDR2 from the germline V gene are LNHDA and SQIVND (reference sequence). Trimming took 7 bases from V and 5 from J, leaving 12 bases between them. The CDR3 here is CASTLNRYQPQHF. DNA of the CDR3: TGTGCCAGTACCCTAAATCGGTATCAGCCCCAGCATTTT.

This clonotype appeared many times. The J gene is TRBJ2-5, the V gene TRBV20-1, with D possibly being TRBD1 (6 bases). This CDR3 has 16 amino acids. Trimming removed 1 base at V and 3 bases at J, with 18 bases between. Per germline, CDR1 DFQATT and CDR2 SNEGSKA (reference sequence). Written as DNA, the CDR3 is TGCAGTGCTAGAGTTGGGGGCCGGAACACTGAAGAGACCCAGTACTTC. It encodes CSARVGGRNTEETQYF.

This clonotype was counted at least ten times. The rearrangement links TRBV5-1 to TRBJ2-5, with 8 bases that match TRBD2. V trimming: 1 base; J trimming: 5 bases; junction bases outside the gene matches: 10. Germline V CDR1 and CDR2: SGHRS, YFSETQ. This CDR3 has 16 residues. DNA for the CDR3: TGCGCCAGCAGCTTGAACGGGAGGGCATCTTCGGAGACCCAGTACTTC. Its translation: CASSLNGRASSETQYF.

The table lists this clonotype with many counts. CDR3 sequence (DNA): TGTGCCAGCAGCGCCTATGGGGGGCCACAAGAGACCCAGTACTTC. Amino acid sequence: CASSAYGGPQETQYF. The chain combines TRBV6-1 with TRBJ2-5; tentatively, D is TRBD1 or TRBD2 (6 bases each). Between the trimmed V and J ends, which lost 6 bases and 2 bases, there was a span of 16 bases. The CDR3 loop spans 15 amino acids. Germline CDR1 MNHNS, CDR2 SASEGT.

This clonotype was detected ten times or more. The chain links TRBV15 to TRBJ2-5; weak D call: TRBD1 (5 bases). V was trimmed by 0 bases and J by 0 bases, leaving 8 bases between them. This CDR3 comprises 15 residues. From germline, CDR1 is LNHNV and CDR2 YYDKDF (reference sequence). The CDR3 reads CATSRDEQDQETQYF. CDR3 coding DNA: TGTGCCACCAGCAGAGATGAACAGGACCAAGAGACCCAGTACTTC.

This sequence joins TRBV19 and TRBJ1-2; D is undetermined. V gave up 4 bases and J gave up 4 bases, with 13 bases separating them. Per the germline V gene, CDR1 is LNHDA and CDR2 is SQIVND (reference sequence). The CDR3 is made up of 14 amino acids. CDR3 in amino acids: CASSTPFELYGYTF. In DNA, the CDR3 is TGTGCCAGTAGTACCCCGTTTGAGCTCTATGGCTACACCTTC.

This clonotype came up a few times. The chain employs TRBV7-2 and TRBJ2-5, with D unresolved. Looked up from germline, CDR1 is SGHTA and CDR2 is FQGNSA. Between the trimmed V and J ends, which lost 5 bases and 3 bases, there was a span of 13 bases. The CDR3 runs to 14 residues. CDR3: CASSGIVREETQYF. CDR3 DNA: TGTGCCAGCAGCGGTATCGTTAGGGAAGAGACCCAGTACTTC.

This clonotype has only a few counts. The genes are TRBV5-1 and TRBJ2-2; 8 bases are a match to TRBD1. J gave up 2 bases and V 7 bases, and 4 bases lay outside the gene matches. The CDR3 is 14 residues long. Germline CDR1 is SGHRS and CDR2 is YFSETQ. DNA for the CDR3: TGCGCCAGCCAGGACAGGGTCAACACCGGGGAGCTGTTTTTT. Translated, it gives CASQDRVNTGELFF.

This clonotype was counted ten times or more. The genes are TRBV28 and TRBJ1-2, with TRBD1 matching 7 bases. From germline, CDR1 is MDHEN and CDR2 SYDVKM. V lost 3 bases, J lost 4 bases, and 11 bases stayed unmatched. CDR3 length equals 16 residues. CDR3 sequence reads: CASSFSRQGGGYGYTF. The CDR3, as DNA: TGTGCCAGCAGTTTTAGCCGACAGGGTGGCGGCTATGGCTACACCTTC.

This clonotype was picked up many times. This chain uses TRBV28 with TRBJ1-3; perhaps TRBD1 as D (5 bases). V lost 7 bases, J lost 2 bases, and 15 bases lay in between. Germline V gene lookup returns CDR1 MDHEN and CDR2 SYDVKM. This CDR3 region has 15 residues. The CDR3 DNA sequence: TGTGCCAGCAAAAGCAGGGTGTCCGCTGGAAACACCATATATTTT. Its translation: CASKSRVSAGNTIYF.

V is TRBV12-3 or TRBV12-4 and J is TRBJ2-7; D call uncertain. The CDR3 runs 12 residues. V dropped 1 base and J dropped 7 bases, with 8 bases sitting between them. The CDR3 loop is CASSLVRWEQYF. In DNA form, the CDR3 reads TGTGCCAGCAGTTTAGTGCGGTGGGAGCAGTACTTC.

The J gene is TRBJ2-7, the V gene TRBV28; 7 nucleotides agree with TRBD1. Germline CDR1 is MDHEN and CDR2 is SYDVKM. V gave up 3 bases and J gave up 4 bases; unmatched junction bases: 12. The length of the CDR3 is 16 residues. This CDR3 reads CASSFINDRETYEQYF. In DNA form, the CDR3 reads TGTGCCAGCAGTTTTATTAATGACAGGGAGACTTACGAGCAGTACTTC.

This clonotype was observed at least ten times. The V and J genes are TRBV7-8 and TRBJ1-2; TRBD1 is a possible D gene (5 bases). The germline V gene has CDR1 SGHVS and CDR2 FQNEAQ. Trimming pared 3 bases from V and 8 bases from J, leaving 13 bases between. The CDR3 is 13 amino acids. The DNA of the CDR3 is TGTGCCAGCAGCTTTTTCGGGGGAAGGGGCTACACCTTC. Translating gives CASSFFGGRGYTF.